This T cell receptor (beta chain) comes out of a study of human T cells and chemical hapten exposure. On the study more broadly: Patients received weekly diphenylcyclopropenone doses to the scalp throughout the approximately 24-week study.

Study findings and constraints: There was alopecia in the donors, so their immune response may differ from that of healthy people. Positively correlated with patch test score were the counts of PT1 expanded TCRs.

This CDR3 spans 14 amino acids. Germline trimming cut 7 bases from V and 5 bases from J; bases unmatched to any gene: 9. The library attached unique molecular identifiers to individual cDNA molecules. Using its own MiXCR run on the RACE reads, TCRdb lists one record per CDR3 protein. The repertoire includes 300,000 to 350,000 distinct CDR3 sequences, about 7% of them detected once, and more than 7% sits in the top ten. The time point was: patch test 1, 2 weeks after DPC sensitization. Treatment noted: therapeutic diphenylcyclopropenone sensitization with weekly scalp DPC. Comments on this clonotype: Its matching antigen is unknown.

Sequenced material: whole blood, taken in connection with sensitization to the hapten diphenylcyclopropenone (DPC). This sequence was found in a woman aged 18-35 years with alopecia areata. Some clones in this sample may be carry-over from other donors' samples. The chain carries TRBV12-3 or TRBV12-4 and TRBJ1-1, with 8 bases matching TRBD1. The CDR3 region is CASTRTGRSTEAFF. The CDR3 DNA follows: TGTGCCAGCACCCGGACAGGGAGGTCAACTGAAGCTTTCTTT.